The 30 T cell receptor beta chains reported below all come from one sample, sequenced in a study of human T cells and chemical hapten exposure. Time point: pre-sensitization, week 0. This sample's treatment: therapeutic diphenylcyclopropenone sensitization with weekly scalp DPC. TCRdb re-derived calls from the RACE reads in MiXCR, one entry per CDR3 protein. Of roughly 40,000 distinct CDR3 sequences detected, under 15% appear once; the ten largest clones hold 4.5% to 6%. The sequencing used whole blood, collected in connection with sensitization to the hapten diphenylcyclopropenone (DPC). These receptors were obtained from a woman younger than 45 with alopecia areata. Some clones in this sample may be carry-over from other donors' samples.

The sample holds many counts of this clonotype. V usage is TRBV20-1 and J usage is TRBJ1-4; D gene ambiguous. The CDR3 totals 13 residues. The V and J ends lost 0 bases and 4 bases respectively, with 6 bases between them. CDR1 and CDR2 from the germline V gene are DFQATT and SNEGSKA (reference sequence). The CDR3 DNA reads as TGCAGTGCTAGAGATGGGGTTAATGAAAAACTGTTTTTT. Encoded protein: CSARDGVNEKLFF.

The sample holds a few counts of this clonotype. The chain joins TRBV2 to TRBJ1-1, with D hard to call. The CDR3 length is 11 residues. The germline V gene has CDR1 SNHLY and CDR2 FYNNEI. With 8 bases removed from V and 2 bases from J, the gap between germline ends came to 6 bases. The CDR3 loop reads CASGGNTEAFF. The DNA of the CDR3 is TGTGCCAGCGGTGGTAACACTGAAGCTTTCTTT.

CDR3 amino acids: CASSPKLIDTQYF. The CDR3 DNA is TGTGCCAGCTCACCAAAGTTGATAGATACGCAGTATTTT. The gene calls are TRBV18 and TRBJ2-3; D ambiguous. Between the trimmed V and J ends, which lost 2 bases and 5 bases, there was a span of 8 bases. Germline lookup yields CDR1 KGHSH and CDR2 LQKENI. The CDR3 runs to 13 residues.

J is TRBJ1-5 and V is TRBV28, with TRBD1 matching 11 bases. Germline assignment: CDR1 MDHEN and CDR2 SYDVKM. The V gene end was trimmed by 7 bases and the J gene end by 2 bases; junction bases not matched to a gene: 7. This CDR3 has 16 amino acids. CDR3 loop: CASNGQGALGNQPQHF. The CDR3 nucleotides read TGTGCCAGCAACGGACAGGGGGCTTTAGGCAATCAGCCCCAGCATTTT.

This clonotype has a count of ten or more. The J gene is TRBJ2-7, the V gene TRBV18; 9 bases match TRBD2. The CDR3 is 17 residues long. J lost 3 bases, V lost 2 bases, and 11 bases had no gene match. Germline loops: CDR1 KGHSH, CDR2 LQKENI. The CDR3 protein is CASSPEGWLAGFYEQYF. In DNA form, the CDR3 reads TGTGCCAGCTCACCAGAGGGGTGGCTAGCGGGATTCTACGAGCAGTACTTC. The entire variable domain, with the rest obtained from reference TRBV18 and TRBJ2-7, is as follows: NAGVMQNPRHLVRRRGQEARLRCSPMKGHSHVYWYRQLPEEGLKFMVYLQKENIIDESGMPKERFSAEFPKEGPSILRIQQVVRGDSAAYFCASSPEGWLAGFYEQYFGPGTRLTVT.

This clonotype showed up just a few times. V gene TRBV29-1 combines with J gene TRBJ2-3; no clear D. The CDR3 totals 12 residues. CDR1 is SQVTM and CDR2 is ANQGSEA in the germline V gene. Trimming removed 3 bases at V and 1 base at J, with 5 bases between. The CDR3 loop reads CSVDAGTDTQYF. The DNA for the CDR3 is TGCAGCGTTGATGCAGGCACAGATACGCAGTATTTT.

The table lists this clonotype with many counts. The rearrangement joins TRBV7-3 to TRBJ2-3; 15 bases are a match to TRBD2. Germline V gives CDR1 SGHTA, CDR2 FQGTGA. Unmatched junction bases numbered 3, after V lost 2 bases and J lost 0 bases. This CDR3 region has 18 residues. CDR3 in DNA: TGTGCCAGCAGCTTAGGACTAGCGGGAGGGTCCAGCACAGATACGCAGTATTTT. Its protein is CASSLGLAGGSSTDTQYF. The complete variable domain, with remaining parts taken from reference TRBV7-3 and TRBJ2-3, reads GAGVSQTPSNKVTEKGKYVELRCDPISGHTALYWYRQSLGQGPEFLIYFQGTGAADDSGLPNDRFFAVRPEGSVSTLKIQRTERGDSAVYLCASSLGLAGGSSTDTQYFGPGTRLTVL.

The sample holds many counts of this clonotype. This chain links TRBV27 with TRBJ1-2; TRBD1 might be the D (5 bases). Deletions cut 3 bases from V and 7 bases from J, with 15 bases between. The CDR3 has 14 amino acids. Per the germline V gene, CDR1 is MNHEY and CDR2 is SMNVEV (reference sequence). CDR3 DNA sequence: TGTGCCAGCAGTTTTTACCCAAGGCAGGGTGGCTACACCTTC. Translation gives CASSFYPRQGGYTF.

The J gene is TRBJ1-1, the V gene TRBV5-8; no clear D. Trimming removed 0 bases at V and 3 bases at J, with 3 bases between. This CDR3 is 12 amino acids long. Germline CDR1 reads SGHTS; CDR2 reads YDEGEE. CDR3 sequence (DNA): TGTGCCAGCAGCTTGGAATACACTGAAGCTTTCTTT. The encoded protein is CASSLEYTEAFF.

The gene calls are TRBV29-1 and TRBJ2-2, with 9 bases aligning to TRBD1. CDR3 size: 15 residues. Germline V lookup: CDR1 SQVTM, CDR2 ANQGSEA. With V trimmed by 6 bases and J by 4 bases, 9 bases remained unmatched. CDR3 amino acids: CSVRTGTGITGELFF. The CDR3 nucleotides are TGCAGCGTCCGGACCGGGACAGGGATCACCGGGGAGCTGTTTTTT.

This clonotype was picked up many times. The chain's CDR3 is CASSLFASGATYEQYF. DNA for the CDR3: TGTGCCAGCAGTTTATTTGCTAGCGGGGCCACCTACGAGCAGTACTTC. The chain links TRBV27 to TRBJ2-7, with TRBD2 matching 9 bases. Per the germline V gene, CDR1 is MNHEY and CDR2 is SMNVEV (reference sequence). Germline trimming cut 1 base from V and 2 bases from J; bases unmatched to any gene: 6. The CDR3 extends over 16 amino acids.

This clonotype was recorded a few times. V usage is TRBV28 and J usage is TRBJ2-5; D possibly corresponds to TRBD2 (5 bases). This CDR3 region has 12 residues. Germline CDR1 is MDHEN and CDR2 is SYDVKM. The ends were cut back, 7 bases at V and 1 base at J, with 7 bases in the middle. CDR3 nucleotides: TGTGCCAGCAACGGGATCCAAGAGACCCAGTACTTC. Residues: CASNGIQETQYF. Variable domain in full (rest from reference TRBV28 and TRBJ2-5): DVKVTQSSRYLVKRTGEKVFLECVQDMDHENMFWYRQDPGLGLRLIYFSYDVKMKEKGDIPEGYSVSREKKERFSLILESASTNQTSMYLCASNGIQETQYFGPGTRLLVL.

This clonotype was seen at least ten times. The chain recombines TRBV30 with TRBJ2-1; tentatively, D is TRBD2 (6 bases). CDR3 size: 13 residues. Trimming cost V 8 bases and J 1 base, with 12 bases left between them. The germline V gene has CDR1 GTSNPN and CDR2 SVGIG (reference sequence). CDR3 protein: CALVSGSYNEQFF. The CDR3 bases are TGTGCCCTGGTTAGCGGATCCTACAATGAGCAGTTCTTC.

This clonotype was seen a handful of times. The rearrangement joins TRBV7-8 to TRBJ2-7; 11 positions agree with TRBD1. This CDR3 spans 16 amino acids. Trimming cost V 3 bases and J 5 bases; bases outside gene matches: 9. Germline CDR1 SGHVS, CDR2 FQNEAQ. CDR3 DNA sequence: TGTGCCAGCAGCTTCCTCCCGGGACAGGGGGGGCACGAGCAGTACTTC. Translation: CASSFLPGQGGHEQYF.

This clonotype showed up just a few times. V is TRBV6-5 and J is TRBJ1-4; D is unclear. V lost 8 bases to trimming and J lost 2 bases, with 12 bases between them. The CDR3 loop spans 14 amino acids. In germline, CDR1 is MNHEY, CDR2 SVGAGI. As DNA, the CDR3 is TGTGCCAGCGGAAGGACTCCGACTAATGAAAAACTGTTTTTT. Protein: CASGRTPTNEKLFF.

This clonotype appeared a single time. The chain combines TRBV9 with TRBJ1-2; D is undetermined. The germline V gene encodes CDR1 SGDLS and CDR2 YYNGEE. Trimming removed 0 bases at V and 13 bases at J, with 16 bases between. This CDR3 comprises 13 residues. The CDR3 nucleotides read TGTGCCAGCAGCGTAGTCGCCGGCCTCCCGTCCACCTTC. Its translation: CASSVVAGLPSTF.

This clonotype was recorded at least ten times. The chain combines TRBV6-5 with TRBJ2-1; D is uncertain. The CDR3 sequence is 13 residues long. Germline-derived CDR1 and CDR2 are MNHEY and SVGAGI. V lost 4 bases and J 2 bases, leaving 6 bases between the germline ends. Here the CDR3 reads CASSLPPYNEQFF. DNA of the CDR3: TGTGCCAGCAGTTTGCCCCCCTACAATGAGCAGTTCTTC.

Worth noting for this clonotype: A much larger clone differs by one base, so this may be a read error. V gene TRBV6-5 combines with J gene TRBJ1-1, with D possibly matching TRBD1 (6 bases). This CDR3 comprises 14 residues. CDR1 MNHEY and CDR2 SVGAGI come from the germline V gene. The CDR3 region is CASSYSEGGTDAFF. The CDR3, as DNA: TGTGCCAGCAGTTACTCGGAGGGGGGCACTGATGCTTTCTTT.

This chain uses TRBV2 with TRBJ2-1; D is unresolved. Germline CDR1 and CDR2: SNHLY and FYNNEI. CDR3 length equals 14 residues. Trimming removed 6 bases at V and 3 bases at J, with 12 bases between. CDR3 sequence (DNA): TGTGCCAGCAGGCCTACTCTTATCTACAATGAGCAGTTCTTC. This gives the protein CASRPTLIYNEQFF.

This clonotype was counted many times. J is TRBJ1-1 and V is TRBV5-1, with no clear D. Germline CDR1 SGHRS, CDR2 YFSETQ. The CDR3 is 14 amino acids. V was shortened by 6 bases and J by 1 base, with 13 bases between the two germline ends. The CDR3: CASKFRPWNTEAFF. The DNA for the CDR3 is TGCGCCAGCAAGTTCAGGCCCTGGAACACTGAAGCTTTCTTT.

This clonotype was observed at least ten times. V gene TRBV28 combines with J gene TRBJ2-1; D not resolved. This CDR3 is 13 amino acids long. Germline CDR1 MDHEN, CDR2 SYDVKM. Deletions cut 6 bases from V and 0 bases from J, with 6 bases between. The CDR3 coding sequence is TGTGCCAGCAGCCCGGCCTCCTACAATGAGCAGTTCTTC. Translated: CASSPASYNEQFF.

The J gene is TRBJ2-3, the V gene TRBV7-2, with TRBD2 matching over 12 bases. The CDR3 runs 18 residues. Germline trimming cut 8 bases from V and 6 bases from J; bases unmatched to any gene: 18. Per germline, CDR1 SGHTA and CDR2 FQGNSA. The CDR3 loop reads CASLPRGASGRAMDTQYF. The CDR3 nucleotides are TGTGCCAGCCTCCCTAGGGGGGCTAGCGGGAGGGCCATGGATACGCAGTATTTT.

The chain carries TRBV28 and TRBJ1-2; no definite D call. Trimming took 6 bases from V and 0 from J, leaving 11 bases between them. The CDR3 loop spans 14 amino acids. CDR1 and CDR2 (germline): MDHEN, SYDVKM. The CDR3 DNA reads as TGTGCCAGCAGCGGTTCACCTGCTAACTATGGCTACACCTTC. Encoded protein: CASSGSPANYGYTF.

In its sample, this clonotype was seen many times. V is TRBV18 and J is TRBJ2-5, with 9 bases lining up with TRBD2. V gave up 4 bases and J gave up 1 base; unmatched junction bases: 7. Germline CDR1 KGHSH, CDR2 LQKENI. This CDR3 spans 16 amino acids. CDR3 sequence: CASSQVSSGIQETQYF. In DNA form, the CDR3 reads TGTGCCAGCTCACAGGTGTCTAGCGGGATCCAAGAGACCCAGTACTTC. Complete variable domain (other parts from reference TRBV18 and TRBJ2-5): NAGVMQNPRHLVRRRGQEARLRCSPMKGHSHVYWYRQLPEEGLKFMVYLQKENIIDESGMPKERFSAEFPKEGPSILRIQQVVRGDSAAYFCASSQVSSGIQETQYFGPGTRLLVL.

This clonotype was detected a few times. The chain links TRBV11-2 to TRBJ2-1; D gene unclear. CDR3 length: 11 residues. Germline values: CDR1 SGHAT, CDR2 FQNNGV. Trimming took off 2 bases at V and 7 bases at J, with 3 bases between the two ends. The CDR3 loop reads CASSLLNEQFF. As DNA, the CDR3 is TGTGCCAGCAGCTTATTGAATGAGCAGTTCTTC.

This clonotype was seen more than once but under ten times. The chain is built from TRBV11-2 and TRBJ1-6; a weak D match, TRBD1 (5 bases). Trimming removed 0 bases at V and 8 bases at J, with 11 bases between. The CDR3 totals 15 residues. Germline CDR1 and CDR2: SGHAT and FQNNGV. The CDR3 DNA follows: TGTGCCAGCAGCTTAGAGCCAGGGACCCATTCACCCCTCCACTTT. Translated, it gives CASSLEPGTHSPLHF.

V and J are TRBV29-1 and TRBJ1-1; 8 bases align to TRBD1. Germline V CDR1 and CDR2: SQVTM, ANQGSEA. The CDR3 is made up of 12 amino acids. Trimming at V came to 6 bases and at J to 6 bases, leaving 6 bases not matched to a gene. The CDR3: CSVGQGAAEAFF. CDR3 bases: TGCAGCGTCGGGCAGGGGGCTGCTGAAGCTTTCTTT.

This clonotype was recorded once. V gene TRBV28 combines with J gene TRBJ2-3, with D unresolved. The ends were cut back, 6 bases at V and 5 bases at J, with 12 bases in the middle. The CDR3 length is 13 residues. CDR1 and CDR2 (germline): MDHEN, SYDVKM. As DNA, the CDR3 is TGTGCCAGCAGCCCCCTCTGGGAAGATACGCAGTATTTT. This translates into CASSPLWEDTQYF.

This clonotype showed up just a few times. The rearrangement uses TRBV20-1 and TRBJ2-2, with 10 bases aligning to TRBD1. J gave up 6 bases and V 2 bases, and 6 bases lay outside the gene matches. The germline gives CDR1 DFQATT, CDR2 SNEGSKA (reference sequence). This CDR3 comprises 15 residues. CDR3 amino acids: CSARRDRGPAGELFF. The CDR3 DNA follows: TGCAGTGCTAGACGGGACAGGGGTCCGGCCGGGGAGCTGTTTTTT.

The chain couples TRBV5-1 to TRBJ2-2, with D possibly being TRBD2 (6 bases). CDR1 SGHRS and CDR2 YFSETQ come from the germline V gene. V was shortened by 4 bases and J by 6 bases, with 13 bases between the two germline ends. The length of the CDR3 is 14 residues. The CDR3 protein is CASSAGRFPGELFF. CDR3 sequence (DNA): TGCGCCAGCAGCGCGGGGCGATTTCCCGGGGAGCTGTTTTTT.